Listed below are T cell receptor beta chains from one sample, sequenced in a study of cytomegalovirus exposure and HLA in healthy donors. Produced via immunoSEQ multiplex PCR; TCRdb's table is partial and in-frame only. The repertoire holds 110,000 or so clones, with around 63% as singletons. The specimen sequenced was PBMCs. These receptors came from a man younger than 45 in good health and CMV-seronegative. Each CDR3 is given with its conserved first and last residue. A D gene is named only where the DNA matches it firmly. Clone sizes are given selectively: once, few, many, or a class where the clone is expanded.

clone_size	v_call	d_call	j_call	cdr3_aa	cdr3_nt
NA	TRBV6-6	NA	TRBJ2-2	CASSYLSANTGELFF	TGTGCCAGCAGTTATTTAAGCGCGAACACCGGGGAGCTGTTTTTT
NA	TRBV4-3	NA	TRBJ2-7	CASSQGQDGSNEQYF	TGCGCCAGCAGCCAGGGACAAGACGGCTCCAACGAGCAGTACTTC
NA	TRBV7-2	NA	TRBJ2-5	CASSVGSAPRETQYF	TGTGCCAGCAGCGTAGGGAGTGCCCCACGGGAGACCCAGTACTTC
NA	TRBV10-3	NA	TRBJ2-7	CAISDGQTEQYF	TGTGCCATCAGTGATGGACAGACCGAGCAGTACTTC
NA	TRBV7-3	NA	TRBJ2-7	CASSLSEGEQYF	TGTGCCAGCAGCCTGTCGGAGGGAGAGCAGTACTTC
NA	TRBV4-1	NA	TRBJ2-1	CASSGGVINNEQFF	TGCGCCAGCAGCGGCGGGGTGATCAACAATGAGCAGTTCTTC
NA	TRBV28	TRBD1	TRBJ1-2	CATRTGVSGPYGYTF	TGTGCCACTAGGACAGGGGTCTCAGGACCCTATGGCTACACCTTC
NA	TRBV7-8	NA	TRBJ1-5	CASSLAGLREPQHF	TGTGCCAGCAGCTTAGCGGGTCTCCGGGAGCCCCAGCATTTT
NA	TRBV7-3	NA	TRBJ2-7	CASSHDRGPHEQYF	TGTGCCAGCAGCCACGACAGAGGCCCCCACGAGCAGTACTTC
NA	TRBV6-6	TRBD2	TRBJ2-1	CASSYSTSVSYNEQFF	TGTGCCAGCAGTTACTCAACTAGCGTCTCCTACAATGAGCAGTTCTTC
NA	TRBV7-2	TRBD2	TRBJ2-5	CASSLEVGGSETQYF	TGTGCCAGCAGCTTAGAGGTCGGGGGGTCGGAGACCCAGTACTTC
few	TRBV7-9	NA	TRBJ2-7	CASSLTEPYEQYF	TGTGCCAGCAGCTTAACAGAACCCTACGAGCAGTACTTC
NA	TRBV19	TRBD1	TRBJ1-4	CASRWGQGANEKLFF	TGTGCCAGTAGATGGGGACAGGGTGCTAATGAAAAACTGTTTTTT
NA	TRBV7-3	NA	TRBJ2-1	CASSAQGFGEQFF	TGTGCCAGCAGCGCTCAGGGTTTCGGTGAGCAGTTCTTC
NA	TRBV5-1	NA	TRBJ1-5	CASSPSWGGDQPQHF	TGCGCCAGCAGTCCGTCGTGGGGAGGCGATCAGCCCCAGCATTTT
NA	TRBV6-6	NA	TRBJ2-6	CASSYARSGANGLTF	TGTGCCAGCAGTTACGCCCGATCTGGGGCCAACGGCCTGACTTTC
once	TRBV7-3	TRBD2	TRBJ2-1	CASSPTSGSGFEQFF	TGTGCCAGCAGCCCTACTAGCGGGAGCGGTTTTGAGCAGTTCTTC
few	TRBV28	NA	TRBJ2-5	CASSPGKETQYF	TGTGCCAGCAGTCCAGGGAAAGAGACCCAGTACTTC
NA	TRBV29-1	TRBD2	TRBJ2-1	CSVEESSSGSYNEQFF	TGCAGCGTTGAAGAATCGTCTAGCGGCTCCTACAATGAGCAGTTCTTC
NA	TRBV19	TRBD1	TRBJ1-4	CASSRRGTGGNEKLFF	TGTGCCAGTAGCCGAAGGGGGACAGGCGGTAATGAAAAACTGTTTTTT
NA	TRBV20-1	NA	TRBJ2-7	CSARADYEQYF	TGCAGTGCTAGGGCAGACTACGAGCAGTACTTC
NA	TRBV5-1	TRBD1	TRBJ2-3	CASSLTGTAGDTQYF	TGCGCCAGCAGCTTAACCGGGACAGCAGGAGATACGCAGTATTTT
NA	TRBV7-9	TRBD1	TRBJ1-6	CASSLDGQGNSPLHF	TGTGCCAGCAGCTTGGACGGACAGGGGAATTCACCCCTCCACTTT
NA	TRBV6-5	TRBD2	TRBJ2-5	CASRPGLAGETQYF	TGTGCCAGCAGACCGGGACTAGCGGGAGAGACCCAGTACTTC
NA	TRBV7-2	TRBD1	TRBJ1-3	CASSLRAGGHGNTIYF	TGTGCCAGCAGCTTACGGGCAGGGGGCCATGGAAACACCATATATTTT
NA	TRBV19	NA	TRBJ2-3	CASSISGVTTDTQYF	TGTGCCAGTAGTATCTCGGGGGTAACTACAGATACGCAGTATTTT
NA	TRBV27	TRBD1	TRBJ1-4	CASSFSLGTGREKLFF	TGTGCCAGCAGTTTTAGCCTCGGGACAGGGAGGGAAAAACTGTTTTTT
NA	TRBV9	NA	TRBJ2-7	CASSATDGGPYEQYF	TGTGCCAGCAGCGCTACGGACGGAGGCCCCTACGAGCAGTACTTC
NA	TRBV5-1	NA	TRBJ2-1	CASSLDSSVNEQFF	TGCGCCAGCAGCTTGGATTCGAGTGTTAATGAGCAGTTCTTC
few	TRBV28	NA	TRBJ2-7	CASSRTDVYEQYF	TGTGCCAGCAGCCGGACAGATGTTTACGAGCAGTACTTC
NA	TRBV9	TRBD2	TRBJ2-2	CASSFRTSPNTGELFF	TGTGCCAGCAGCTTCCGGACTAGCCCGAACACCGGGGAGCTGTTTTTT
NA	TRBV5-5	TRBD1	TRBJ1-5	CASPSGRQGTIYQPQHF	TGTGCCAGCCCCTCGGGAAGACAGGGGACTATCTATCAGCCCCAGCATTTT
NA	TRBV7-2	NA	TRBJ1-4	CASSSRPGSGEKLFF	TGTGCCAGCAGCTCCAGGCCGGGGTCAGGTGAAAAACTGTTTTTT
NA	TRBV6-6	TRBD1	TRBJ1-1	CASRNQAGGTEAFF	TGTGCCAGCAGGAATCAGGCAGGGGGCACTGAAGCTTTCTTT
NA	TRBV6-6	NA	TRBJ2-7	CASSGLTANHEQYF	TGTGCCAGCAGTGGCTTGACAGCGAACCACGAGCAGTACTTC
NA	TRBV2	NA	TRBJ2-7	CASSEFGRASHEQYF	TGTGCCAGCAGTGAATTCGGCAGGGCATCCCACGAGCAGTACTTC
NA	TRBV2	TRBD2	TRBJ2-3	CASSGTSRSTDTQYF	TGTGCCAGCAGTGGGACTAGCAGAAGCACAGATACGCAGTATTTT
once	TRBV5-6	NA	TRBJ2-2	CASSLPGESLHTGELFF	TGTGCCAGCAGCTTGCCGGGGGAAAGCTTACACACCGGGGAGCTGTTTTTT
once	TRBV13	TRBD2	TRBJ2-7	CASSQFGLGGRDSYEQYF	TGTGCCAGCAGCCAATTCGGTTTGGGGGGGAGGGACTCCTACGAGCAGTACTTC
once	TRBV7-6	TRBD2	TRBJ2-1	CASSSRGEREGGEQFF	TGTGCCAGCAGCTCCCGCGGGGAGCGGGAGGGGGGTGAGCAGTTCTTC
once	TRBV6-9	TRBD2	TRBJ2-1	CASAEGTSGRKAYNEQFF	TGTGCCAGCGCCGAAGGGACTAGCGGGAGGAAGGCCTACAATGAGCAGTTCTTC
NA	TRBV12-5	NA	TRBJ1-5	CASGLNSNQPQHF	TGTGCTAGTGGGCTAAATAGCAATCAGCCCCAGCATTTT
NA	TRBV7-2	NA	TRBJ2-7	CASSSRYEQYF	TGTGCCAGCAGCTCCAGGTACGAGCAGTACTTC
NA	TRBV29-1	NA	TRBJ1-2	CSVEKTGGRKYGYTF	TGCAGCGTTGAAAAAACCGGGGGGCGCAAGTATGGCTACACCTTC
once	TRBV6-1	TRBD1	TRBJ1-5	CASSEVTGSQPQHF	TGTGCCAGCAGTGAGGTGACAGGGAGTCAGCCCCAGCATTTT
NA	TRBV6-1	TRBD1	TRBJ1-2	CASSRQGAEGYTF	TGTGCCAGCAGCCGACAGGGGGCAGAAGGCTACACCTTC
NA	TRBV6-1	NA	TRBJ1-3	CASAILGLGNTIYF	TGTGCCAGTGCTATCCTGGGCCTTGGAAACACCATATATTTT
NA	TRBV27	TRBD2	TRBJ2-3	CASSPTSGRAADTQYF	TGTGCCAGCAGTCCGACTAGCGGGAGGGCAGCAGATACGCAGTATTTT
NA	TRBV5-6	TRBD2	TRBJ2-2	CASSLELAGHTGELFF	TGTGCCAGCAGCTTGGAACTAGCGGGGCACACCGGGGAGCTGTTTTTT
NA	TRBV4-2	NA	TRBJ1-1	CASSRGEMNTEAFF	TGTGCCAGCAGCCGCGGGGAGATGAACACTGAAGCTTTCTTT
few	TRBV13	TRBD2	TRBJ2-1	CASSLASGIYNEQFF	TGTGCCAGCAGCTTGGCTAGCGGGATTTACAATGAGCAGTTCTTC
few	TRBV6-1	NA	TRBJ1-3	CASSREPSSGNTIYF	TGTGCCAGCAGTAGAGAACCGAGCTCTGGAAACACCATATATTTT
NA	TRBV5-6	NA	TRBJ2-4	CASSLAYTGINIQYF	TGTGCCAGCAGCTTGGCCTATACAGGGATAAACATTCAGTACTTC
NA	TRBV2	TRBD1	TRBJ1-1	CASSGGPRQGYTEAFF	TGTGCCAGCAGTGGAGGCCCTAGACAGGGATACACTGAAGCTTTCTTT